These 3 T cell receptor beta chains were all obtained from the same sample, sequenced in a study of blood T cell repertoires in COVID-19. Assay: immunoSEQ multiplex PCR; the TCRdb copy retains only in-frame clones and omits some. Of 140,000 or so clones in the sample, about 91% are singletons; the top ten hold around 0.91%. Sequencing input: peripheral blood. The source of these receptors is a woman between 50 and 59 years old with acute or convalescent COVID-19.

The CDR3 protein is CASSSPPRVTEAFF. CDR3 DNA: TGTGCCAGCAGCTCCCCGCCTCGCGTCACTGAAGCTTTCTTT. V and J are TRBV5-4 and TRBJ1-1; D gene uncertain. The V and J ends lost 3 bases and 4 bases respectively, with 13 bases between them. Germline loops: CDR1 SGHNT, CDR2 YYREEE (reference sequence). CDR3 length equals 14 residues. Based on the CDR3 plus reference TRBV5-4 and TRBJ1-1, the full variable domain is ETGVTQSPTHLIKTRGQQVTLRCSSQSGHNTVSWYQQALGQGPQFIFQYYREEENGRGNFPPRFSGLQFPNYSSELNVNALELDDSALYLCASSSPPRVTEAFFGQGTRLTVV.

The genes are TRBV10-3 and TRBJ1-2, with 8 bases matching TRBD1. The CDR3 runs 14 residues. Losses at the gene ends were 2 bases for V and 6 bases for J; bases not matched to a gene: 5. In germline, CDR1 is ENHRY, CDR2 SYGVKD. In nucleotides, the CDR3 is TGTGCCATCAGTGAGGCTGGACAGGGTGATGGCTACACCTTC. Translated: CAISEAGQGDGYTF.

The chain links TRBV7-3 to TRBJ2-3; D perhaps matches TRBD1 (5 bases). V was pared by 3 bases and J by 4 bases, with 8 bases between. The CDR3 is made up of 13 amino acids. In germline, CDR1 is SGHTA, CDR2 FQGTGA. For the CDR3, the DNA is TGTGCCAGCAGCTTGTCAGGGCCAGATACGCAGTATTTT. Residues: CASSLSGPDTQYF.